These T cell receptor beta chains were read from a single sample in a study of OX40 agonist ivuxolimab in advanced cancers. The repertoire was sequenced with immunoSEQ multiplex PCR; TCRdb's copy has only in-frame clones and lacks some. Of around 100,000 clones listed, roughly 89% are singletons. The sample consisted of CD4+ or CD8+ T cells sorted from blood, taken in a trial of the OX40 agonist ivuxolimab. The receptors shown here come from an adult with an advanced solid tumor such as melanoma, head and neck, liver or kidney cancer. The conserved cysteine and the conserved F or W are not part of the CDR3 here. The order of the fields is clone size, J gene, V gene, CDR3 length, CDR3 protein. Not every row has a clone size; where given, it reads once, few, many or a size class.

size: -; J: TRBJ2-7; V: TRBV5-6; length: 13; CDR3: ASSLVAGKAYEQY
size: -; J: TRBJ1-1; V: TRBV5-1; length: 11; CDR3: ASSSGANTEAF
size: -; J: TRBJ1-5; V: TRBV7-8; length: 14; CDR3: ASSLDGVLSNQPQH
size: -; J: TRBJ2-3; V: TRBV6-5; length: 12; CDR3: ASSGSRRGDTQY
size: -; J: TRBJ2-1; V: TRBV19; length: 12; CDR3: ASRKLAGDNEQF
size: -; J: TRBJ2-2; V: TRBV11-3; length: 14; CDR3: ASSLSSGQNTGELF
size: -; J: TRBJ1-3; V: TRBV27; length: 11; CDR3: ASSSFAGNTIY
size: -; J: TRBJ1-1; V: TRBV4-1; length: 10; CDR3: ASSQDEGRAF
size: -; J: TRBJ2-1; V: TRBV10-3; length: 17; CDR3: AISMTMVGLGRSYNEQF
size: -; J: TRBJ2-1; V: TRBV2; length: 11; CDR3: ASRGDRRIEQF
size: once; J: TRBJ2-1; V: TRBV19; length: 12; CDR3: ASRTVPQDNEQF
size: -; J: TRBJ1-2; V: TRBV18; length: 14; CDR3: ASSPPGDRANYGYT
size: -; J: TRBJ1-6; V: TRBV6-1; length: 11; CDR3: ASRDLGNSPLH
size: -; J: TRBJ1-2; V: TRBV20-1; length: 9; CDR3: SARDDNGYT
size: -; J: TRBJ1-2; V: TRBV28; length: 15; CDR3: ASSLFPGTGIKPGYT
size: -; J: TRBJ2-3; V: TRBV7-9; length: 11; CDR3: ASSTRTADTQY